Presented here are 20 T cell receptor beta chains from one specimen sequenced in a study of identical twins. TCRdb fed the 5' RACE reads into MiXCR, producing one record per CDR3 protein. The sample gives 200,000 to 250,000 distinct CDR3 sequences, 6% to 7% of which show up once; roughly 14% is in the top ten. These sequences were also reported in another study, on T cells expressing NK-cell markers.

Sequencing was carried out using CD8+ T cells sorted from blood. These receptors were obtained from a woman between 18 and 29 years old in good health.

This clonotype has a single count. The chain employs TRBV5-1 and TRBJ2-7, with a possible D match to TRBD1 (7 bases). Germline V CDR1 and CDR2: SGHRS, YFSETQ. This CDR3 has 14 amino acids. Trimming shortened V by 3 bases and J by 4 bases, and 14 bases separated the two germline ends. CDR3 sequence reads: CASSWEDRSYEQYF. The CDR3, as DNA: TGCGCCAGCAGCTGGGAGGACAGGTCATACGAGCAGTACTTC.

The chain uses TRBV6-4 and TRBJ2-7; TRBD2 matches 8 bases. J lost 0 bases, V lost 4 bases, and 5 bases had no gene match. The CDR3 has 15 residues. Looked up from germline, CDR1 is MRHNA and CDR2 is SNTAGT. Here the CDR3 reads CASSGLALYSYEQYF. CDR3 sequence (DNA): TGTGCCAGCAGTGGACTAGCGCTTTACTCCTACGAGCAGTACTTC.

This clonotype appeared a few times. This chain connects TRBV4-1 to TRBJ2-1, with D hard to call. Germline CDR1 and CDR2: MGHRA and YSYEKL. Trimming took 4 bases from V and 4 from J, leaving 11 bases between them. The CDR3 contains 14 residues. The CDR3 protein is CASSLLSGYNEQFF. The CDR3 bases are TGCGCCAGCAGCCTGCTCTCGGGTTACAATGAGCAGTTCTTC.

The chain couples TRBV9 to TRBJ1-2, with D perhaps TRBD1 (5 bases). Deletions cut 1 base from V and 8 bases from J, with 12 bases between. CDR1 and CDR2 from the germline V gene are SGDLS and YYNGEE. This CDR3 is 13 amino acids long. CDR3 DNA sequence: TGTGCCAGCAGCGTATCAGGGCCTCGGGGCTACACCTTC. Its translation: CASSVSGPRGYTF.

The CDR3 nucleotides read TGTGCCAGCAGAAGCGGTATGGGGTACGAGCAGTACTTC. This translates into CASRSGMGYEQYF. This chain connects TRBV6-2 or TRBV6-3 to TRBJ2-7, with a weak D call TRBD2 (5 bases). Germline V CDR1 and CDR2: MNHEY, SVGEGT. V was clipped by 6 bases and J by 4 bases, with 13 bases between them. This CDR3 has 13 residues.

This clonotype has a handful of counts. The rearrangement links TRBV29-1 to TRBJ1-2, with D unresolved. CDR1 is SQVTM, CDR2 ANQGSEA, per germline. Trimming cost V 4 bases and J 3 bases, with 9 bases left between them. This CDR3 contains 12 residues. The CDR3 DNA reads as TGCAGCGTTGTTCTACGGGACTATGGCTACACCTTC. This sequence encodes CSVVLRDYGYTF.

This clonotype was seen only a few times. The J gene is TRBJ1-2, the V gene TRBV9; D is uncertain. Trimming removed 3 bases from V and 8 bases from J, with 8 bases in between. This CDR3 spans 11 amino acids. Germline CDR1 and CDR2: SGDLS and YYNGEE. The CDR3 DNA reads TGTGCCAGCAGCGGGGTACACGGCTACACCTTC. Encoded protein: CASSGVHGYTF. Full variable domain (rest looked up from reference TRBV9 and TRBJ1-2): DSGVTQTPKHLITATGQRVTLRCSPRSGDLSVYWYQQSLDQGLQFLIQYYNGEERAKGNILERFSAQQFPDLHSELNLSSLELGDSALYFCASSGVHGYTFGSGTRLTVV.

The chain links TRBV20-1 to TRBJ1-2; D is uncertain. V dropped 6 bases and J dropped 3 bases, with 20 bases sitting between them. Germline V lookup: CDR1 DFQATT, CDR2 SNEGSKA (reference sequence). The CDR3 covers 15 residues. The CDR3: CSAPAHARLDYGYTF. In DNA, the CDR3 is TGCAGTGCCCCGGCCCATGCACGTCTTGACTATGGCTACACCTTC.

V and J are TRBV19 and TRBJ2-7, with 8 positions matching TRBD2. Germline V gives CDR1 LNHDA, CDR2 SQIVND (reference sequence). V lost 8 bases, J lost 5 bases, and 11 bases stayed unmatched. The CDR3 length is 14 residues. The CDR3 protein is CASGPDGRAHEQYF. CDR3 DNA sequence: TGTGCCAGTGGGCCTGACGGGAGGGCCCACGAGCAGTACTTC.

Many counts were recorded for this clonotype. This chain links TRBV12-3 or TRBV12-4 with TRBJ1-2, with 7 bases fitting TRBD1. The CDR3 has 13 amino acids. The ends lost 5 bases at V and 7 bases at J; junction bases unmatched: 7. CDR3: CASSPGQSVGYTF. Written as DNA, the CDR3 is TGTGCCAGCAGTCCGGGACAGAGTGTTGGCTACACCTTC.

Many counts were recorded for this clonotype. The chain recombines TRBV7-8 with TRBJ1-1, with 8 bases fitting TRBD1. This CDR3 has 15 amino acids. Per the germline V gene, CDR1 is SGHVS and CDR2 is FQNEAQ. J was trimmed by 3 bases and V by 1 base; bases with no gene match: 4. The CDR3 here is CASSLGQGRHTEAFF. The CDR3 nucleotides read TGTGCCAGCAGCTTAGGACAGGGGAGACACACTGAAGCTTTCTTT.

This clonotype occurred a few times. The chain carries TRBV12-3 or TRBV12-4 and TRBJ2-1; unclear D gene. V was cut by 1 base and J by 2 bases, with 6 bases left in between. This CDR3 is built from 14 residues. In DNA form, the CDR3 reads TGTGCCAGCAGTTTAGGTACAGCCTACAATGAGCAGTTCTTC. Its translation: CASSLGTAYNEQFF.

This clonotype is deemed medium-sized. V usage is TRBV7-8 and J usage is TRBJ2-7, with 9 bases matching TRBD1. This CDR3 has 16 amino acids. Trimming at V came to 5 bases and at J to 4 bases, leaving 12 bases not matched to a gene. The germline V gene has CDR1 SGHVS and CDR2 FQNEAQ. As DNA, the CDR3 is TGTGCCAGCAGCCTATATCCGGGACAGGGAACATACGAGCAGTACTTC. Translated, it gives CASSLYPGQGTYEQYF.

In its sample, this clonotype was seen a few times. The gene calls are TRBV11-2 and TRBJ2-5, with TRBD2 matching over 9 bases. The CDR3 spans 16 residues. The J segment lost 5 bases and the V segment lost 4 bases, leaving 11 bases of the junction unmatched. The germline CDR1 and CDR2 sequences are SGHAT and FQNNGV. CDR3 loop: CASSSVAGVERETQYF. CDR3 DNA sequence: TGTGCCAGCAGCTCCGTAGCGGGAGTGGAGAGGGAGACCCAGTACTTC.

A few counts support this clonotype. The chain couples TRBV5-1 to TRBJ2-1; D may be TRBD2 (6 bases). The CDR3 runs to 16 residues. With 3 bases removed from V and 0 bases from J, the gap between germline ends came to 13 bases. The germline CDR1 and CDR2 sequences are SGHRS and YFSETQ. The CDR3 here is CASSSVAESSYNEQFF. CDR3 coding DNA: TGCGCCAGCAGCTCCGTAGCGGAGAGCTCCTACAATGAGCAGTTCTTC.

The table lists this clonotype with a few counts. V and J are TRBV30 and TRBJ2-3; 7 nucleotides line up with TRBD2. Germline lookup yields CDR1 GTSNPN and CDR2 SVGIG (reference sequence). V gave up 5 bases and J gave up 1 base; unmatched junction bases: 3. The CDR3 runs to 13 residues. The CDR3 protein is CAWGGVRTDTQYF. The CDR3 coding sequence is TGTGCCTGGGGGGGGGTTCGCACAGATACGCAGTATTTT.

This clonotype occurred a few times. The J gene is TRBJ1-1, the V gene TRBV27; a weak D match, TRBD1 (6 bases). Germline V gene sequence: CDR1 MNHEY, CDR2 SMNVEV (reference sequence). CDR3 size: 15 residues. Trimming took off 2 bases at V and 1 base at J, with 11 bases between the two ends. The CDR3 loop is CASSLSLGGNTEAFF. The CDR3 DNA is TGTGCCAGCAGTTTAAGCCTAGGGGGGAACACTGAAGCTTTCTTT.

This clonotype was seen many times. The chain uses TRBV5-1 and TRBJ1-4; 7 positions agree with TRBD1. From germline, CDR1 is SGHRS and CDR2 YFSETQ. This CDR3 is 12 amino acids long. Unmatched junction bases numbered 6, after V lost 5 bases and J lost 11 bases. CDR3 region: CASRTGTGKLFF. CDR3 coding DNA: TGCGCCAGCAGGACAGGGACCGGGAAACTGTTTTTT.

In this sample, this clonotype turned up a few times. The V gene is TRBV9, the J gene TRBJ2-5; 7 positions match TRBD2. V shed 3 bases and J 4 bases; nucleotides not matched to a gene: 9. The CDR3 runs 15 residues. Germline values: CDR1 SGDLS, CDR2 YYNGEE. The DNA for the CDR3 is TGTGCCAGCAGCGGCGGACTAGTGGGCGGAGAGACCCAGTACTTC. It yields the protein CASSGGLVGGETQYF.

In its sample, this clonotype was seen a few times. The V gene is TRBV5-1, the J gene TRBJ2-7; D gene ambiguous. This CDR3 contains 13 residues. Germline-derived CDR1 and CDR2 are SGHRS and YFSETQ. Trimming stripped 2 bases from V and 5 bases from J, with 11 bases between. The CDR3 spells CASSFGLLNEQYF. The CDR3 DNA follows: TGCGCCAGCAGCTTCGGGCTCCTTAACGAGCAGTACTTC.